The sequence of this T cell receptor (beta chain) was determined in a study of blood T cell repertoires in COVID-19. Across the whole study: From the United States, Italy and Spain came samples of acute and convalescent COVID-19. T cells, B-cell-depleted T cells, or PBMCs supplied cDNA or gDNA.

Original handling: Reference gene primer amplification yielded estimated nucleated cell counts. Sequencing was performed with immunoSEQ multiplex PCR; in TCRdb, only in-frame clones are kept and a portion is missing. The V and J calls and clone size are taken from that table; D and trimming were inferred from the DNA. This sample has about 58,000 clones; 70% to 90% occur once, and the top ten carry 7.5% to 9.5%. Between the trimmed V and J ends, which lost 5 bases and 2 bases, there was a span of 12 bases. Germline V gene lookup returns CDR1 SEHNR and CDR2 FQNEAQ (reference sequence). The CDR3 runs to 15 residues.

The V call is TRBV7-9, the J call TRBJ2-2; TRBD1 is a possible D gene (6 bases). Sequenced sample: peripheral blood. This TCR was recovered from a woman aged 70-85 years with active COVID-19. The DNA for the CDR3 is TGTGCCAGCAGCCTAAACAGGGCCAACACCGGGGAGCTGTTTTTT. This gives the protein CASSLNRANTGELFF.